The 20 T cell receptor beta chains reported below all come from one sample, sequenced in a study of blood T cells in healthy people across ages. Combining a sample-barcoded 5' primer with a J-beta primer mix, a second PCR ran for roughly 7 to 12 cycles. Each CDR3 protein gets one entry after TCRdb re-called the 5' RACE reads with MiXCR. The repertoire holds 720,000 or so distinct CDR3 sequences, with less than 45% as singletons. What was sequenced was blood. These receptors all stem from an elderly man in good health.

Written as DNA, the CDR3 is TGTGCCAGCAGCCGATCCGGACAGCGTAGCTCCTACGAGCAGTACTTC. It yields the protein CASSRSGQRSSYEQYF. The chain links TRBV3-1 to TRBJ2-7; tentative D call: TRBD1 (6 bases). Germline values: CDR1 LGHDT, CDR2 YNNKEL (reference sequence). The V end lost 4 bases, the J end lost 0 bases, and 16 bases lay between the germline ends. CDR3 length: 16 amino acids.

The chain has TRBV6-1 and TRBJ1-2; D ambiguous. This CDR3 contains 14 residues. Trimming removed 1 base from V and 2 bases from J, with 8 bases in between. CDR1 MNHNS and CDR2 SASEGT come from the germline V gene. This CDR3 is CASSEGSPNYGYTF. CDR3 bases: TGTGCCAGCAGTGAAGGTAGCCCCAACTATGGCTACACCTTC.

This clonotype was observed a few times. CDR3 sequence reads: CASSSQTSYNEQFF. Here the CDR3 DNA reads TGTGCCAGCAGTTCCCAAACCTCCTACAATGAGCAGTTCTTC. V gene TRBV7-6 combines with J gene TRBJ2-1; unclear D gene. Germline CDR1 reads SGHVS; CDR2 reads FNYEAQ. This CDR3 contains 14 residues. V lost 6 bases to trimming and J lost 0 bases, with 9 bases between them. The full variable domain, with the rest looked up from reference TRBV7-6 and TRBJ2-1, is GAGVSQSPRYKVTKRGQDVALRCDPISGHVSLYWYRQALGQGPEFLTYFNYEAQQDKSGLPNDRFSAERPEGSISTLTIQRTEQRDSAMYRCASSSQTSYNEQFFGPGTRLTVL.

At least ten counts were recorded for this clonotype. This chain joins TRBV4-2 and TRBJ2-5, with 10 bases that match TRBD2. CDR3 length equals 18 residues. The germline CDR1 and CDR2 sequences are LGHNA and YNFKEQ. V trimming: 0 bases; J trimming: 2 bases; junction bases outside the gene matches: 9. The CDR3 DNA sequence: TGTGCCAGCAGCCAAGAGGGGACGGGAGCGGGAGGGCAAGAGACCCAGTACTTC. Amino acid sequence: CASSQEGTGAGGQETQYF.

The chain recombines TRBV12-3 or TRBV12-4 with TRBJ1-1; the match to TRBD1 covers 7 bases. The CDR3 sequence is 14 residues long. J was trimmed by 0 bases and V by 7 bases; bases with no gene match: 5. CDR3 in amino acids: CASTRDSLNTEAFF. The CDR3 nucleotides are TGTGCCAGCACCAGGGACAGCTTGAACACTGAAGCTTTCTTT.

V and J are TRBV12-3 or TRBV12-4 and TRBJ2-1; 11 bases line up with TRBD2. This CDR3 region has 15 residues. Trimming took 6 bases from V and 7 from J; bases not matched to a gene: 8. The CDR3 DNA reads TGTGCCAGCAGACTTAGCGGGGGGGCCGGTAATGAGCAGTTCTTC. Translated: CASRLSGGAGNEQFF.

This clonotype showed up just a few times. The rearrangement uses TRBV5-1 and TRBJ2-7; TRBD1 might be the D (6 bases). CDR1 is SGHRS, CDR2 YFSETQ, per germline. The CDR3 is 14 amino acids. With 4 bases removed from V and 3 bases from J, the gap between germline ends came to 14 bases. The CDR3 region is CASSAPGHLYEQYF. CDR3 nucleotides: TGCGCCAGCAGCGCCCCGGGACACCTCTACGAGCAGTACTTC. Together with reference TRBV5-1 and TRBJ2-7, the CDR3 gives the full variable domain: KAGVTQTPRYLIKTRGQQVTLSCSPISGHRSVSWYQQTPGQGLQFLFEYFSETQRNKGNFPGRFSGRQFSNSRSEMNVSTLELGDSALYLCASSAPGHLYEQYFGPGTRLTVT.

This clonotype occurred a few times. DNA for the CDR3: TGTGCCAGCAGTTTCGCCCGACAACCCTACGAGCAGTACTTC. Its translation: CASSFARQPYEQYF. V and J are TRBV6-2 or TRBV6-3 and TRBJ2-7; D remains ambiguous. CDR1 is MNHEY, CDR2 SVGEGT, per germline. The CDR3 consists of 14 residues. Trimming left V 4 bases short and J 2 bases short, with 12 bases between.

V and J are TRBV2 and TRBJ2-5; the match to TRBD1 covers 8 bases. Germline CDR1 and CDR2: SNHLY and FYNNEI. The CDR3 contains 14 residues. V lost 7 bases and J lost 4; bases outside the gene matches: 8. The CDR3 here is CASTDRGMGETQYF. The CDR3 nucleotides read TGTGCCAGCACTGACAGGGGTATGGGAGAGACCCAGTACTTC.

There are many counts of this clonotype. This chain uses TRBV20-1 with TRBJ2-5; D may be TRBD1 (5 bases). CDR1 is DFQATT, CDR2 SNEGSKA, per germline (reference sequence). This CDR3 has 14 amino acids. The V end lost 6 bases, the J end lost 1 base, and 15 bases lay between the germline ends. CDR3 sequence: CSAQIQGTQETQYF. CDR3 in DNA: TGCAGTGCGCAAATCCAGGGTACCCAAGAGACCCAGTACTTC.

For this clonotype: The junction differs from germline at one of its ends, possibly a read error. V gene TRBV27 combines with J gene TRBJ2-3; D gene ambiguous. Germline CDR1 reads MNHEY; CDR2 reads SMNVEV (reference sequence). There are 15 residues in the CDR3. CDR3 region: CVSSLSHAATDTQYF. The CDR3 coding sequence is TGTGTCAGCAGTTTATCCCATGCTGCGACAGATACGCAGTATTTT.

Points on this clonotype: A much larger clone lies a single base off, so this may be a read error. The chain recombines TRBV7-2 with TRBJ2-1; D is unresolved. Looked up from germline, CDR1 is SGHTA and CDR2 is FQGNSA. The CDR3 runs 12 residues. The chain's CDR3 is CVSSLVYNEQFF. CDR3 nucleotides: TGTGTCAGCAGCTTAGTTTACAATGAGCAGTTCTTC.

V gene TRBV10-1 combines with J gene TRBJ1-5, with a possible D match to TRBD1 (5 bases). The CDR3 is made up of 13 amino acids. Trimming left V 4 bases short and J 4 bases short, with 8 bases between. Germline CDR1 WNHNN, CDR2 SYGVQD (reference sequence). In nucleotides, the CDR3 is TGCGCCAGCAGTGTCAGGGCTAATCAGCCCCAGCATTTT. Its translation: CASSVRANQPQHF.

The J gene is TRBJ2-5, the V gene TRBV7-6; 10 bases align to TRBD1. The ends lost 4 bases at V and 5 bases at J; junction bases unmatched: 10. The length of the CDR3 is 16 residues. The germline V gene encodes CDR1 SGHVS and CDR2 FNYEAQ. In nucleotides, the CDR3 is TGTGCCAGCAGCTCGCCGGGGACAGGGGTGGTGGAGACCCAGTACTTC. Its translation: CASSSPGTGVVETQYF.

The rearrangement uses TRBV4-2 and TRBJ1-4, with unresolved D. The CDR3 length is 14 residues. Germline CDR1 and CDR2: LGHNA and YNFKEQ. V shed 0 bases and J shed 7 bases, with 9 bases lying between them. The CDR3 DNA is TGTGCCAGCAGCCAAGATCCCGGAGCTGAAAAACTGTTTTTT. It specifies CASSQDPGAEKLFF.

This clonotype appeared many times. J is TRBJ2-1 and V is TRBV11-1, with D perhaps TRBD1 or TRBD2 (5 bases each). Per the germline V gene, CDR1 is SGHAT and CDR2 is FQDESV (reference sequence). Trimming removed 4 bases from V and 0 bases from J, with 22 bases in between. CDR3 length: 19 residues. DNA for the CDR3: TGTGCCAGCAGCTATGAAATCTCTGGGGGTTTTAGCTCCTACAATGAGCAGTTCTTC. This codes for CASSYEISGGFSSYNEQFF. The complete variable domain, with remaining parts taken from reference TRBV11-1 and TRBJ2-1, reads EAEVAQSPRYKITEKSQAVAFWCDPISGHATLYWYRQILGQGPELLVQFQDESVVDDSQLPKDRFSAERLKGVDSTLKIQPAELGDSAMYLCASSYEISGGFSSYNEQFFGPGTRLTVL.

There are a few counts of this clonotype. The rearrangement joins TRBV2 to TRBJ1-4; no definite D call. Trimming took 7 bases from V and 13 from J, leaving 16 bases between them. The CDR3 runs to 12 residues. The germline CDR1 and CDR2 sequences are SNHLY and FYNNEI. CDR3 coding DNA: TGTGCCAGCACCTCTAGCGCGACAAGACTGTTTTTT. Amino acid sequence: CASTSSATRLFF.

This clonotype has just a few counts. J is TRBJ2-7 and V is TRBV3-1; D is unresolved. The CDR3 sequence is 14 residues long. CDR1 LGHDT and CDR2 YNNKEL come from the germline V gene (reference sequence). Between the trimmed V and J ends, which lost 1 base and 0 bases, there was a span of 7 bases. In nucleotides, the CDR3 is TGTGCCAGCAGCCAAGTTTCCCACTCCTACGAGCAGTACTTC. It specifies CASSQVSHSYEQYF.

The chain links TRBV5-1 to TRBJ2-7; 8 bases map to TRBD2. The CDR3 covers 14 residues. Trimming at V came to 4 bases and at J to 4 bases, leaving 7 bases not matched to a gene. Germline loops: CDR1 SGHRS, CDR2 YFSETQ. The CDR3 DNA reads as TGCGCCAGCAGCGCCACTAGCGGCTTTTACGAGCAGTACTTC. Translation: CASSATSGFYEQYF. Full variable domain (rest looked up from reference TRBV5-1 and TRBJ2-7): KAGVTQTPRYLIKTRGQQVTLSCSPISGHRSVSWYQQTPGQGLQFLFEYFSETQRNKGNFPGRFSGRQFSNSRSEMNVSTLELGDSALYLCASSATSGFYEQYFGPGTRLTVT.

V gene TRBV11-2 combines with J gene TRBJ2-5, with D perhaps TRBD1 or TRBD2 (5 bases each). V lost 3 bases and J 5 bases, leaving 10 bases between the germline ends. The germline V gene encodes CDR1 SGHAT and CDR2 FQNNGV. The CDR3 covers 13 residues. The CDR3 coding sequence is TGTGCCAGCAGCTTGAGGGGTTCGGAGACCCAGTACTTC. It translates to CASSLRGSETQYF. The full variable domain, completed using reference TRBV11-2 and TRBJ2-5, is EAGVAQSPRYKIIEKRQSVAFWCNPISGHATLYWYQQILGQGPKLLIQFQNNGVVDDSQLPKDRFSAERLKGVDSTLKIQPAKLEDSAVYLCASSLRGSETQYFGPGTRLLVL.